The TCR beta chain described here comes from a study of PD-1 blockade in classical Hodgkin lymphoma. In every patient, relapse followed autologous stem cell transplantation, while exposure to brentuximab vedotin differed. Patients had relapsed/refractory classical Hodgkin lymphoma with complete response, partial response or progressive disease as best response. V shed 4 bases, J shed 0 bases, and the junction held 5 bases outside the gene matches. CDR1 is ENHRY and CDR2 is SYGVKD in the germline V gene. This CDR3 comprises 17 residues. Study-wide results and limits: Reports indicated that newly diagnosed patients had lower baseline TCR diversity than healthy donors did. By C4D1 there was a significant rise in CD4+ TCR diversity but not in CD8+ TCR diversity.

In the case of this clone: The antigen is unknown.

Here immunoSEQ multiplex PCR was the method, and the copy in TCRdb shows in-frame clones only, minus some. The sample contains 20,000 to 25,000 clones, 70% to 80% of which appear only once. Sequencing used peripheral blood mononuclear cells (PBMCs), obtained before the second cycle of nivolumab. The chain has TRBV10-3 and TRBJ2-6; TRBD1 matches 8 bases. The clonotype comes from a human donor with classical Hodgkin lymphoma. For the CDR3, the DNA is TGTGCCATCAGTGGGGGGACAGGCAACTCTGGGGCCAACGTCCTGACTTTC. This encodes CAISGGTGNSGANVLTF.